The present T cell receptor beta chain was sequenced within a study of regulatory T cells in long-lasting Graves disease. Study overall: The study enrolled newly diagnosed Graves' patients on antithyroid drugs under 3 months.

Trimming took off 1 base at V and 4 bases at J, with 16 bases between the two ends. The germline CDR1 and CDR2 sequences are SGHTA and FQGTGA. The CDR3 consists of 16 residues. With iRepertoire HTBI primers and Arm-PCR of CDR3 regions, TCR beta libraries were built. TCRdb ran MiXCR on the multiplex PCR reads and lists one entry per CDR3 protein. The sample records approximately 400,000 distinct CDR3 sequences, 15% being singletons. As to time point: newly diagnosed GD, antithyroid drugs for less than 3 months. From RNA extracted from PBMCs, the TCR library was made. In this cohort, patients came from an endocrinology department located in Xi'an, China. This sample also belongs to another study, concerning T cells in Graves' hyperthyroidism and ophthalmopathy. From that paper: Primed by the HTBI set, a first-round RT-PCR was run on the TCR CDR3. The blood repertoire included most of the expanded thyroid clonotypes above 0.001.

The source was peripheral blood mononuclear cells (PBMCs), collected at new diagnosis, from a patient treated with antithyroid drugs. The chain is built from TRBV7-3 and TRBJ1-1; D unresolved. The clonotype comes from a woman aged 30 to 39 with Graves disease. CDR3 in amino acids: CASSLKNPGLGTEAFF. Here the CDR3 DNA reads TGTGCCAGCAGCTTAAAAAATCCGGGTCTGGGCACTGAAGCTTTCTTT.